This T cell receptor beta chain originates from a study of a mutant IDH1 vaccine in newly diagnosed glioma. On the study more broadly: Radiotherapy alone preceded vaccination by 4-6 weeks; alternatively, vaccination started with temozolomide cycles. Radiotherapy, temozolomide, or both had been given previously, and both were given to most. Study-level points and caveats: Most patients, around 93%, showed vaccine-induced immune responses.

Worth noting for this clone: Its antigen remains unidentified.

Profiled with immunoSEQ multiplex PCR; TCRdb holds only in-frame clones, not every one. Counted here are tens of thousands of clones, 80% occurring once; the ten biggest clones make up 4.5% to 7.5%. With 0 bases removed from V and 6 bases from J, the gap between germline ends came to 7 bases. Germline V CDR1 and CDR2: SGHRS, YFSETQ. The CDR3 spans 12 residues. This sample's time point: week 11, during vaccination. Mutant IDH1 20-mer peptide, at 300 ug, made up each vaccine dose, with topical imiquimod. This clonotype was sampled from a man in his forties or fifties with glioma. The sequenced sample was PBMCs, obtained from a glioma patient whose treatment included an IDH1 peptide vaccine. This chain links TRBV5-1 with TRBJ2-7; perhaps D is TRBD1 or TRBD2 (5 bases each). The CDR3 DNA follows: TGCGCCAGCAGCTTGGCTGGGGGCGAGCAGTACTTC. Its translation: CASSLAGGEQYF.